This T cell receptor beta chain was documented in a study of beta chain features in type 1 diabetes. Of the isolated RNA, all was reverse transcribed, and so the sequenced material was expressed TCRB transcripts. Only in-frame clones appear in the TCRdb table, and some are missing; sequencing was by immunoSEQ multiplex PCR. The profile shows hundreds of thousands of clones, more than 11% of them singletons. There are 16 residues in the CDR3. The germline V gene encodes CDR1 SEHNR and CDR2 FQNEAQ (reference sequence). The V end lost 7 bases, the J end lost 7 bases, and 25 bases lay between the germline ends. This clone was picked up a small number of times.

Sequencing was performed on naive CD4+ T cells from blood. The chain joins TRBV7-9 to TRBJ1-2; a possible D gene is TRBD1 (5 bases). The sequence came from a man under 40 in good health. The CDR3: CASTTQAGQPPSGYTF. CDR3 coding DNA: TGTGCCAGCACCACCCAGGCCGGACAACCCCCATCTGGCTACACCTTC.